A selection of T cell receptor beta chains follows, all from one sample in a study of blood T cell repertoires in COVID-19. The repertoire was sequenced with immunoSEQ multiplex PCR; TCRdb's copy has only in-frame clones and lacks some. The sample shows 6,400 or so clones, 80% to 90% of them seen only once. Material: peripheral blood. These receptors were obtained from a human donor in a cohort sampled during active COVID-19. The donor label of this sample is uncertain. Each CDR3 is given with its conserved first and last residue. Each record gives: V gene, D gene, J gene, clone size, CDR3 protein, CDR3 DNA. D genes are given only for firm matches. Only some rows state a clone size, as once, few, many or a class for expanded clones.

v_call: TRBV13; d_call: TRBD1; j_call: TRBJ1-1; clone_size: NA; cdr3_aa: CASSPIQGGNTEAFF; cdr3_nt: TGTGCCAGCAGCCCTATCCAGGGGGGGAACACTGAAGCTTTCTTT
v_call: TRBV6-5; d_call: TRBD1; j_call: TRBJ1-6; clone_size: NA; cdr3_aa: CASSYEQGSSPLHF; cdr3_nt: TGTGCCAGCAGTTACGAACAGGGGAGTTCACCCCTCCACTTT
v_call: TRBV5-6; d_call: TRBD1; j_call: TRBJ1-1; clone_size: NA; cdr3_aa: CASSLTDRASGAFF; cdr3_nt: TGTGCCAGCAGCTTGACGGACAGGGCCTCCGGAGCTTTCTTT
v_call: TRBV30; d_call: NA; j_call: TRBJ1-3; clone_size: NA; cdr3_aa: CAWSHGSSGNTIYF; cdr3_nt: TGTGCCTGGAGCCACGGGAGCTCTGGAAACACCATATATTTT
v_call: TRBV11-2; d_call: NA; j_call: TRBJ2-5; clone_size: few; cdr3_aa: CASSSPGLWETQYF; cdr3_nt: TGTGCCAGCAGCTCCCCGGGACTTTGGGAGACCCAGTACTTC
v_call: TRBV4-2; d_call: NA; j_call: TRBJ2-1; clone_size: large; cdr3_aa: CASSQDGGYNEQFF; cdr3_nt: TGTGCCAGCAGCCAAGATGGCGGCTACAATGAGCAGTTCTTC
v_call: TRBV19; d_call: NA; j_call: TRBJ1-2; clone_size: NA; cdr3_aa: CASSKQGGSYGYGYTF; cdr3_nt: TGTGCCAGTAGTAAACAGGGAGGGAGTTACGGCTATGGCTACACCTTC
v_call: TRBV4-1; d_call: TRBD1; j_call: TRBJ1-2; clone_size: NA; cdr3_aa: CASSAVTGNYGYTF; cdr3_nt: TGCGCCAGCAGCGCTGTGACAGGGAACTATGGCTACACCTTC
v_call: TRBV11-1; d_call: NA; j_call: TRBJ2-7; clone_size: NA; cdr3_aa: CASSGVGRQVYYEQYF; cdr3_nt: TGTGCCAGCAGCGGCGTCGGTAGGCAGGTTTATTACGAGCAGTACTTC
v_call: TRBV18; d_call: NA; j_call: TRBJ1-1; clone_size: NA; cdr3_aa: CASSLETGWNTEAFF; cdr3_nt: TGTGCCAGCTCACTCGAGACAGGCTGGAACACTGAAGCTTTCTTT
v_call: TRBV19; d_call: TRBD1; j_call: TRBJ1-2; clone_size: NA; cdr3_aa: CASRPGQGAYGYTF; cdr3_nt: TGTGCCAGTAGACCGGGACAGGGGGCCTATGGCTACACCTTC
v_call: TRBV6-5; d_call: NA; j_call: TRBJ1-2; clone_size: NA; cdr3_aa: CASSYSNRANYGYTF; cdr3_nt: TGTGCCAGCAGTTACTCTAATCGGGCTAACTATGGCTACACCTTC
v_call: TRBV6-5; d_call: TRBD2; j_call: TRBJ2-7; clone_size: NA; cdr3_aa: CASSTPGLLDEQYF; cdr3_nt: TGTGCCAGCAGTACACCGGGACTATTAGACGAGCAGTACTTC
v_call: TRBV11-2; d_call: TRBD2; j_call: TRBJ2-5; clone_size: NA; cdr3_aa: CASSTVPGRGVQTQYF; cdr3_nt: TGTGCCAGCAGCACAGTACCGGGCCGGGGGGTTCAGACCCAGTACTTC
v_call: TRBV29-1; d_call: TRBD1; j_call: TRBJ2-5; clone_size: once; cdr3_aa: CSVEFGQDRIQTQYF; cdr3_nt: TGCAGCGTTGAATTCGGACAGGACCGTATCCAGACCCAGTACTTC
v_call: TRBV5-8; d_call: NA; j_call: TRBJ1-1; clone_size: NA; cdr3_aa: CASSLGSPSGFF; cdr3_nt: TGTGCCAGCAGCTTGGGGAGCCCGTCGGGTTTCTTT
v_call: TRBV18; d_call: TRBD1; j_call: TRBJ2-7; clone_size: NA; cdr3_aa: CASSPGPGQGAYEQYF; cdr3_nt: TGTGCCAGCTCACCCGGTCCGGGACAGGGGGCCTACGAGCAGTACTTC
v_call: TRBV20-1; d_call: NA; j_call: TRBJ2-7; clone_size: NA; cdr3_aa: CSARDFYEQYF; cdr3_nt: TGCAGTGCGCGGGACTTCTACGAGCAGTACTTC
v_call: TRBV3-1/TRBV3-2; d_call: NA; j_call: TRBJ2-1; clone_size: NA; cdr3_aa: CASSQRSQTGHEQFF; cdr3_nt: TGTGCCAGCAGCCAACGGAGTCAAACAGGGCATGAGCAGTTCTTC